These 17 T cell receptor beta chains were all obtained from the same sample, sequenced in a study of cytomegalovirus exposure and HLA in healthy donors. Profiling relied on immunoSEQ multiplex PCR, and the TCRdb table lists in-frame clones only, not all of them. The table lists about 65,000 clones, about 94% of them singletons. The specimen sequenced was PBMCs. These receptors originate from a man between 18 and 29 years old in good health and CMV-seropositive.

V gene TRBV6-5 combines with J gene TRBJ2-1; 8 nucleotides line up with TRBD2. There are 15 residues in the CDR3. CDR1 and CDR2 from the germline V gene are MNHEY and SVGAGI. V gave up 5 bases and J gave up 0 bases; unmatched junction bases: 3. CDR3 region: CASSPSGFSYNEQFF. CDR3 DNA: TGTGCCAGCAGTCCTAGCGGGTTCTCCTACAATGAGCAGTTCTTC.

The chain employs TRBV15 and TRBJ2-3; D is ambiguous. The germline V and J ends were trimmed by 0 bases and 4 bases, with 14 bases remaining between them. CDR3 length equals 16 residues. Germline V gene lookup returns CDR1 LNHNV and CDR2 YYDKDF (reference sequence). CDR3 in amino acids: CATSRDRIVSADTQYF. CDR3 in DNA: TGTGCCACCAGCAGAGATAGAATCGTCTCGGCAGATACGCAGTATTTT.

This chain connects TRBV7-8 to TRBJ1-1; 7 nucleotides align to TRBD1. CDR1 is SGHVS and CDR2 is FQNEAQ in the germline V gene. The CDR3 is 14 residues long. The junction had 7 bases not matched to a gene; V was cut back by 5 bases and J by 4 bases. In nucleotides, the CDR3 is TGTGCCAGCAGCCTACGATCAGGGGGCACTGAAGCTTTCTTT. Its protein product is CASSLRSGGTEAFF.

The chain has TRBV12-5 and TRBJ2-7; 7 bases fit TRBD2. CDR3 length equals 14 residues. Germline V gives CDR1 LGHNT, CDR2 FRNRAP. J lost 2 bases, V lost 2 bases, and 3 bases had no gene match. The CDR3 spells CASGLSGAAYEQYF. DNA for the CDR3: TGTGCTAGTGGTTTGAGCGGGGCGGCCTACGAGCAGTACTTC. The complete variable domain, with remaining parts taken from reference TRBV12-5 and TRBJ2-7, reads DARVTQTPRHKVTEMGQEVTMRCQPILGHNTVFWYRQTMMQGLELLAYFRNRAPLDDSGMPKDRFSAEMPDATLATLKIQPSEPRDSAVYFCASGLSGAAYEQYFGPGTRLTVT.

This clone was picked up one time. V and J are TRBV7-8 and TRBJ2-5; TRBD1 matches 7 bases. This CDR3 comprises 13 residues. CDR1 and CDR2 (germline): SGHVS, FQNEAQ. With V trimmed by 5 bases and J by 2 bases, 2 bases remained unmatched. The CDR3 DNA sequence: TGTGCCAGCAGCCCGGGACAGCAAGAGACCCAGTACTTC. This translates into CASSPGQQETQYF.

This CDR3 is CASSLGGIGRYGYTF. The CDR3 region has the DNA TGTGCCAGCAGTTTAGGAGGAATAGGGAGATATGGCTACACCTTC. The V call is TRBV28, the J call TRBJ1-2; no clear D. Per germline, CDR1 MDHEN and CDR2 SYDVKM. V lost 2 bases to trimming and J lost 5 bases, with 15 bases between them. This CDR3 is built from 15 residues.

This chain links TRBV29-1 with TRBJ1-2, with D uncertain. This CDR3 has 14 amino acids. The germline V gene has CDR1 SQVTM and CDR2 ANQGSEA. Trimming removed 1 base from V and 4 bases from J, with 13 bases in between. CDR3 residues: CSVEVDSETYGYTF. The CDR3 DNA follows: TGCAGCGTTGAAGTTGACTCAGAAACCTATGGCTACACCTTC.

This sequence joins TRBV11-3 and TRBJ2-1; perhaps TRBD2 as D (5 bases). Germline V gives CDR1 SGHNT, CDR2 YENEEA. Trimming removed 0 bases from V and 4 bases from J, with 13 bases in between. CDR3 length: 16 residues. CDR3 nucleotides: TGTGCCAGCAGCTTAGATACCCTAGCCTTGTACAATGAGCAGTTCTTC. Translated: CASSLDTLALYNEQFF.

This clone has just a few counts. The chain couples TRBV4-3 to TRBJ1-2; 7 nucleotides align to TRBD1. The CDR3 spans 17 residues. CDR1 LGHNA and CDR2 YSLEER come from the germline V gene. The ends lost 0 bases at V and 8 bases at J; junction bases unmatched: 15. The CDR3 DNA reads as TGCGCCAGCAGCCAAGAATTCGCGAGACAGGGCTGGGAAGGCTACACCTTC. Translation: CASSQEFARQGWEGYTF.

In its sample, this clone was seen once. J is TRBJ1-1 and V is TRBV7-2; D uncertain. Germline CDR1 reads SGHTA; CDR2 reads FQGNSA. V lost 5 bases to trimming and J lost 0 bases, with 10 bases between them. This CDR3 is 14 amino acids long. CDR3 residues: CASSPQSLNTEAFF. The DNA of the CDR3 is TGTGCCAGCAGCCCGCAGTCTTTGAACACTGAAGCTTTCTTT.

The chain joins TRBV7-6 to TRBJ1-2; 9 nucleotides agree with TRBD1. Germline-derived CDR1 and CDR2 are SGHVS and FNYEAQ. V shed 5 bases, J shed 8 bases, and the junction held 3 bases outside the gene matches. This CDR3 spans 12 amino acids. The CDR3 loop reads CASSRTGEGYTF. In nucleotides, the CDR3 is TGTGCCAGCAGCAGGACAGGGGAAGGCTACACCTTC.

This clone was counted a single time. The chain has TRBV29-1 and TRBJ2-1; possibly TRBD2 for D (7 bases). The V end lost 7 bases, the J end lost 9 bases, and 13 bases lay between the germline ends. This CDR3 contains 11 residues. CDR1 is SQVTM and CDR2 is ANQGSEA in the germline V gene. The CDR3 loop is CSGTRGAEQFF. Here the CDR3 DNA reads TGCAGCGGGACTCGGGGGGCTGAGCAGTTCTTC.

This chain links TRBV10-1 with TRBJ2-7; 10 bases line up with TRBD2. This CDR3 contains 14 residues. Germline V gene sequence: CDR1 WNHNN, CDR2 SYGVQD (reference sequence). V dropped 9 bases and J dropped 5; count of bases not matched to a gene: 10. The CDR3 DNA reads as TGCGCCAGTGGGCCTAGCGGGAGAGGGAACGAGCAGTACTTC. Translating it yields CASGPSGRGNEQYF.

The chain couples TRBV4-3 to TRBJ2-7, with D perhaps matching TRBD1 (6 bases). Deletions cut 0 bases from V and 1 base from J, with 10 bases between. CDR3 length: 15 amino acids. Germline values: CDR1 LGHNA, CDR2 YSLEER. The CDR3 region has the DNA TGCGCCAGCAGCCAAGATCTAGGACAGTCCTACGAGCAGTACTTC. Translation gives CASSQDLGQSYEQYF.

In this sample, this clone turned up once. The genes are TRBV28 and TRBJ2-4, with 13 bases lining up with TRBD2. Germline CDR1 reads MDHEN; CDR2 reads SYDVKM. The V segment lost 5 bases and the J segment 4 bases; nucleotides outside the gene matches: 2. This CDR3 has 15 residues. The CDR3 DNA is TGTGCCAGCAGTCGACTAGCGGGGGGAAAAAACATTCAGTACTTC. Protein product: CASSRLAGGKNIQYF.

The V and J genes are TRBV29-1 and TRBJ2-7, with D possibly being TRBD1 (6 bases). The length of the CDR3 is 12 residues. The V gene lost 7 bases and the J gene lost 0 bases, with 10 bases spanning the gap. Germline CDR1 SQVTM, CDR2 ANQGSEA. The CDR3 DNA is TGCAGCGGCCGGGACAACTCCTACGAGCAGTACTTC. Translated, it gives CSGRDNSYEQYF.

J is TRBJ2-2 and V is TRBV7-3, with D tentatively TRBD2 (6 bases). Germline CDR1 is SGHTA and CDR2 is FQGTGA. V dropped 3 bases and J dropped 2 bases, with 16 bases sitting between them. This CDR3 contains 17 residues. The DNA of the CDR3 is TGTGCCAGCAGCTTCTTGGGCGGGGTTTCTAACACCGGGGAGCTGTTTTTT. As protein: CASSFLGGVSNTGELFF.